This TCR beta chain was observed in a study of cytotoxic CD8 clonotypes in ibrutinib-treated CLL. Per germline, CDR1 SGHTA and CDR2 FQGTGA. V lost 2 bases, J lost 5 bases, and 6 bases lay in between. The CDR3 contains 13 residues. The protocol was immunoSEQ multiplex PCR, while the TCRdb copy is restricted to in-frame clones and leaves out a portion. Of about 270,000 clones listed, 76% are singletons. The rearrangement uses TRBV7-3 and TRBJ2-2; D remains unclear. This receptor was obtained from a human donor with chronic lymphocytic leukemia. Sample: PBMCs, taken at disease progression, from a patient treated with ibrutinib. As DNA, the CDR3 is TGTGCCAGCAGCTTAGTGGCTACCGGGGAGCTGTTTTTT. Protein product: CASSLVATGELFF.